The entry that follows covers one TCR beta chain sequence. This clonotype came up many times. The target of this receptor is not known. Per-nucleotide qualities are absent, and no much larger clonotype sits a single base away. V is cut back by 6 bases and J by 5 bases, with 5 bases in the junction unmatched. Taken from cysteine to phenylalanine, the CDR3 has 14 residues. The kept DNA is CDR3 alone, 42 bases in frame from the first base. CDR1 and CDR2 were assigned from the germline V gene (reference sequence) as MNHNY and SVGAGI. This entry belongs to a study of early T cells in non-severe SARS-CoV-2 infection (dated by TCRdb to about 2021). Regarding the complete study: Bulk RNA from unsorted whole blood was used for TCR sequencing, so alpha and beta chains could not be paired. Points the paper makes about the study in general: Matching against VDJdb was skewed toward anti-spike CD8 responses, likely underestimated virus-specific expansions, and missed private and CD4 specificities.

A case-control design nested within a healthcare worker cohort in London, UK, was used, with weekly nasopharyngeal swab PCR tests and blood sampling performed. Healthcare workers were enrolled in the week of the UK lockdown, from 23 to 31 March 2020, and were followed every week for up to 16 weeks. The library relied on 5' RACE. Instrument on record: NextSeq 500. The TCR library protocol attached unique molecular identifiers to individual cDNA molecules to correct for sequencing error and PCR bias. Sequencing covered both TCR alpha and beta chains, and within each sample the abundances of alpha and beta sequences were tightly co-correlated. From the authors' description of their analysis: Decombinator V4 was used to perform V gene, J gene and CDR3 annotation of TCR sequences. TCRs were defined as expanded if a significant change between any two time points was detected under a Poisson model with p below 0.0001. TCR abundances were normalised to the total number of TCRs sequenced per sample and were expressed as counts per million. MAIT TCRs were defined by TRAV1-2 paired with TRAJ12, TRAJ20 or TRAJ33, and iNKT TCRs by TRAV10 paired with TRAJ18. VDJdb, accessed 1 November 2021, was searched for CMV, EBV and SARS-CoV-2 annotated TCRs, excluding TCRs annotated for multiple antigens. TCRdb trimmed the raw reads at Q25, called clones with MiXCR and kept productive beta chains. Every CDR3 protein is listed once, alongside the most common genes and DNA of its rows. The V and J calls and clone size come from TCRdb's table, not from the authors' own analysis. This sample lists around 26,000 distinct CDR3 sequences; under 5% were detected once. The ten largest clones add up to 6% to 6.5% of the sample.

This receptor was obtained from an adult who was a healthcare worker with PCR-confirmed SARS-CoV-2 infection or an uninfected control (not recorded which). The rearrangement joined TRBV6-6 to TRBJ2-7; the junction holds 12 bases that match TRBD2. Sequenced: whole blood. The DNA sequence reads TGTGCCAGCAGACTAGCGGGAGGTTTCGACGAGCAGTACTTC. Translated, this is CASRLAGGFDEQYF.